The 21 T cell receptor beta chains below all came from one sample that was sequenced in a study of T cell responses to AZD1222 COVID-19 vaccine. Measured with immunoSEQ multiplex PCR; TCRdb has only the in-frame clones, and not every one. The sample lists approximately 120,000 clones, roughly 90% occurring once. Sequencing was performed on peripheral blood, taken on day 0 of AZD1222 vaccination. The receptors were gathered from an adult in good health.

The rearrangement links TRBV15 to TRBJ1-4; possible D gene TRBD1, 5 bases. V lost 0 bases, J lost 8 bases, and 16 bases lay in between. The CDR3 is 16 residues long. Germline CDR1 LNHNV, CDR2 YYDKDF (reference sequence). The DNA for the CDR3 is TGTGCCACCAGCAGAGACCGGACTCAGGGTTCGGAAAAACTGTTTTTT. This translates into CATSRDRTQGSEKLFF.

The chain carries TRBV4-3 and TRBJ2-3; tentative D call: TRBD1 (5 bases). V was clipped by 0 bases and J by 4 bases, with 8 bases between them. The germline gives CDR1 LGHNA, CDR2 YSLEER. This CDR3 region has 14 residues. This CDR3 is CASSQEGRADTQYF. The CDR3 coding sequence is TGCGCCAGCAGCCAAGAGGGCAGGGCAGATACGCAGTATTTT.

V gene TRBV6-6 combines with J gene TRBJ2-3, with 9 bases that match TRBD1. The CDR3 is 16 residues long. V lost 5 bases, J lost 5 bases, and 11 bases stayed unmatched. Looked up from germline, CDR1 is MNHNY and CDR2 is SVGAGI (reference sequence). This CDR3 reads CASSLPGTGLGDTQYF. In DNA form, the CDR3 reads TGTGCCAGCAGTCTCCCCGGGACAGGGTTAGGAGATACGCAGTATTTT.

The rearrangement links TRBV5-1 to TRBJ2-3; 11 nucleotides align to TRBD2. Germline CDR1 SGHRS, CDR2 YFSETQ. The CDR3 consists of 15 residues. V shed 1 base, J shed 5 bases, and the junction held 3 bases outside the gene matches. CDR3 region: CASSLWLAGGDTQYF. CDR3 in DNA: TGCGCCAGCAGCTTGTGGCTAGCGGGAGGAGATACGCAGTATTTT.

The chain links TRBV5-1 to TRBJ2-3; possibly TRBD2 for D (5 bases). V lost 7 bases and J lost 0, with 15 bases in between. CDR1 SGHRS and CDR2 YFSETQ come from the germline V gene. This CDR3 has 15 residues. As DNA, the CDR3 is TGCGCCAGCCAACCTTGGGGAGAAAGCACAGATACGCAGTATTTT. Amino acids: CASQPWGESTDTQYF.

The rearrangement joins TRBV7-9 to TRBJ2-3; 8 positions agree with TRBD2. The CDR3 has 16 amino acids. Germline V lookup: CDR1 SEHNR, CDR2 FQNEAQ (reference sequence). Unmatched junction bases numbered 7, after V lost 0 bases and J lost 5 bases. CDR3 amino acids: CASSLASSGRGDTQYF. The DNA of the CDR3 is TGTGCCAGCAGCTTAGCTTCCAGCGGGAGAGGAGATACGCAGTATTTT.

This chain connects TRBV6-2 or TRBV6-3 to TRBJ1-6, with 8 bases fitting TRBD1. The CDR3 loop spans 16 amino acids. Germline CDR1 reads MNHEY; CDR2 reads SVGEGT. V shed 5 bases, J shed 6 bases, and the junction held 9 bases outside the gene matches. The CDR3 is CASSELSGQVNSPLHF. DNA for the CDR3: TGTGCCAGCAGTGAGCTATCGGGACAGGTTAATTCACCCCTCCACTTT.

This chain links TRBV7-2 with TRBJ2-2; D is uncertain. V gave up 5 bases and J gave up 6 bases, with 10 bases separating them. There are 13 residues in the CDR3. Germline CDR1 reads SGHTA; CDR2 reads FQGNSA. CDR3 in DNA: TGTGCCAGCAGCCCTCTCTCTCCCGGGGAGCTGTTTTTT. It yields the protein CASSPLSPGELFF. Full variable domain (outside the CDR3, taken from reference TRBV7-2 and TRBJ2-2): GAGVSQSPSNKVTEKGKDVELRCDPISGHTALYWYRQSLGQGLEFLIYFQGNSAPDKSGLPSDRFSAERTGGSVSTLTIQRTQQEDSAVYLCASSPLSPGELFFGEGSRLTVL.

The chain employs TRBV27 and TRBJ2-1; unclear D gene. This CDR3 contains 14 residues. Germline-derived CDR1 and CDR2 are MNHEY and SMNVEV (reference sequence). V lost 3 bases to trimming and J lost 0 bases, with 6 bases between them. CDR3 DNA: TGTGCCAGCAGTTTGGGTAGCTCCTACAATGAGCAGTTCTTC. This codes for CASSLGSSYNEQFF.

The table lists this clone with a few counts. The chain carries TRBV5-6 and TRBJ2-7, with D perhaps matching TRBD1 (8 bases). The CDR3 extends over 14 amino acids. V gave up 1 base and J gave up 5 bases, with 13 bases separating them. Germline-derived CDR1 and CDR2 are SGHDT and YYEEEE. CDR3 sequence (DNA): TGTGCCAGCAGCTTGCAGGGGGCGGGAGACGAGCAGTACTTC. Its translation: CASSLQGAGDEQYF. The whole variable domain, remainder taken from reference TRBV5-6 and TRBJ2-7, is DAGVTQSPTHLIKTRGQQVTLRCSPKSGHDTVSWYQQALGQGPQFIFQYYEEEERQRGNFPDRFSGHQFPNYSSELNVNALLLGDSALYLCASSLQGAGDEQYFGPGTRLTVT.

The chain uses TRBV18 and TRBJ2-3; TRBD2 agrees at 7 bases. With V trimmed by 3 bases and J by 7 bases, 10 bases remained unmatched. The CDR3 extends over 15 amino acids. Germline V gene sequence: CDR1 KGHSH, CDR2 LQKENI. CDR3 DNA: TGTGCCAGCTCACCGGCCGGGACTACATCGCATACGCAGTATTTT. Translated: CASSPAGTTSHTQYF.

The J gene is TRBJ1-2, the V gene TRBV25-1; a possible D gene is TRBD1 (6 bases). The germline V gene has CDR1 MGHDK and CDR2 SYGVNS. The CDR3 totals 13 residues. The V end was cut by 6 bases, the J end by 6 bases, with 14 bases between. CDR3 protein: CASSPTGWDGYTF. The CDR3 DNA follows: TGTGCCAGCAGCCCTACAGGGTGGGATGGCTACACCTTC.

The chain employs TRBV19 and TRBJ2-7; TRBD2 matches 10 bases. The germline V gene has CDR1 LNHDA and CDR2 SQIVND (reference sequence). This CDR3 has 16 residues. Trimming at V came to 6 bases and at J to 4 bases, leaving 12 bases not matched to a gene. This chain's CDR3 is CASRNRGSGREYEQYF. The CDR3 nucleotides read TGTGCCAGTAGAAACAGGGGAAGCGGGAGGGAATACGAGCAGTACTTC.

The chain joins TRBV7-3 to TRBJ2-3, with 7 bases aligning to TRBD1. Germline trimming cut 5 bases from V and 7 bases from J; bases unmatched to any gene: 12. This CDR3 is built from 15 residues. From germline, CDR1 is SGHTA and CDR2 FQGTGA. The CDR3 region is CASSRQTGLGNTQYF. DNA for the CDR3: TGTGCCAGCAGCCGCCAGACAGGGTTAGGGAATACGCAGTATTTT.

The CDR3, as DNA: TGTGCCAGCAGTTACTCACCAGGGCCCTCCTACGAGCAGTACTTC. Protein sequence: CASSYSPGPSYEQYF. The rearrangement uses TRBV6-5 and TRBJ2-7; tentative D call: TRBD1 (5 bases). Germline V CDR1 and CDR2: MNHEY, SVGAGI. The CDR3 is 15 residues long. Trimming took 0 bases from V and 0 from J, leaving 9 bases between them.

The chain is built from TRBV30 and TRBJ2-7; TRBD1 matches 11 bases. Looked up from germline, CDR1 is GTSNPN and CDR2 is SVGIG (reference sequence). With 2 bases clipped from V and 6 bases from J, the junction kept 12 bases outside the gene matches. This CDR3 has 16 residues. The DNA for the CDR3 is TGTGCCTGGAGTCCTATAGGACAGGGGGCGTTAAGCGAGCAGTACTTC. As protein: CAWSPIGQGALSEQYF. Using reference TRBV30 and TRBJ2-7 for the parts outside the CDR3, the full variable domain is SQTIHQWPATLVQPVGSPLSLECTVEGTSNPNLYWYRQAAGRGLQLLFYSVGIGQISSEVPQNLSASRPQDRQFILSSKKLLLSDSGFYLCAWSPIGQGALSEQYFGPGTRLTVT.

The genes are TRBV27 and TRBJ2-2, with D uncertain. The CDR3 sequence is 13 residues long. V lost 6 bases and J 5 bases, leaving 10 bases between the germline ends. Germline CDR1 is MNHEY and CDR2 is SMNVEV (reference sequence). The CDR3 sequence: CASRYLKTGELFF. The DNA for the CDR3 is TGTGCCAGCAGATACCTGAAAACCGGGGAGCTGTTTTTT.

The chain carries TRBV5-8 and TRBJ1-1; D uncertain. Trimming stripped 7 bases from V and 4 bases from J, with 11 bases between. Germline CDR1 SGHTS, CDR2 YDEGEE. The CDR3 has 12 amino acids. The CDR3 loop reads CASGRRITEAFF. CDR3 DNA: TGTGCCAGCGGTCGACGGATCACTGAAGCTTTCTTT.

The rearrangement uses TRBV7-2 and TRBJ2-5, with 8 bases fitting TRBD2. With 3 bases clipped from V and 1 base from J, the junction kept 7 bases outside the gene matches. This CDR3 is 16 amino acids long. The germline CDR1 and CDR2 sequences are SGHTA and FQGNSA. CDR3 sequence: CASSFVRSGSQETQYF. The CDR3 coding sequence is TGTGCCAGCAGCTTTGTAAGGAGCGGGAGCCAAGAGACCCAGTACTTC.

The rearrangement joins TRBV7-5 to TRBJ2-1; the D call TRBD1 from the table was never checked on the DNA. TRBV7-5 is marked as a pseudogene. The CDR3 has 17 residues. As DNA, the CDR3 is TGTGCCAGAACGGACAGGGGGCTTTACAACGGAATCAATGAGCAGTTCTTC. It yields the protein CARTDRGLYNGINEQFF.

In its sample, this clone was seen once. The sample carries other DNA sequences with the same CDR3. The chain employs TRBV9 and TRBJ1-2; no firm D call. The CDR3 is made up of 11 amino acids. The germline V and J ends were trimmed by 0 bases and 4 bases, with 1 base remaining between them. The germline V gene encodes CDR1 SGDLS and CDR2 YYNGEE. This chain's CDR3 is CASSVGYGYTF. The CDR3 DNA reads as TGTGCCAGCAGCGTAGGCTATGGCTACACCTTC.